The subject of this entry is one T cell receptor (beta chain). Its specificity is unknown. V lost 5 bases to trimming and J lost 12 bases, with 26 bases between them. Germline values: CDR1 SGHVS, CDR2 FNYEAQ. The CDR3 spans 16 residues. A universal primer site was created by template switching, with the cDNA bearing unique molecular identifiers. Each CDR3 protein is one row after TCRdb ran MiXCR on the 5' RACE reads. The data contain about 240,000 distinct CDR3 sequences, about 13% of them singletons. This entry comes from a study of identical twins. Study-level findings and limits: Fewer insertions marked abundant cord blood beta clonotypes; young adult naive trended weakly, memory not at all. Out-of-frame alpha sequences common to twins exhibited an excess of low generation probability. Less excess twin sharing appeared in beta out-of-frame sequences.

This same sample was also taken into another study, of yellow fever vaccine responses in identical twins.

The specimen sequenced was memory (CD45RO+) T cells sorted from blood. The chain recombines TRBV7-6 with TRBJ2-1; the D gene could be TRBD1 or TRBD2 (5 bases each). The TCR was taken from a woman aged 18-30 years in good health. The CDR3 sequence: CASSPSAGTAVRGQFF. The CDR3 DNA follows: TGTGCCAGCAGCCCCTCAGCCGGGACCGCCGTACGGGGGCAGTTCTTC.